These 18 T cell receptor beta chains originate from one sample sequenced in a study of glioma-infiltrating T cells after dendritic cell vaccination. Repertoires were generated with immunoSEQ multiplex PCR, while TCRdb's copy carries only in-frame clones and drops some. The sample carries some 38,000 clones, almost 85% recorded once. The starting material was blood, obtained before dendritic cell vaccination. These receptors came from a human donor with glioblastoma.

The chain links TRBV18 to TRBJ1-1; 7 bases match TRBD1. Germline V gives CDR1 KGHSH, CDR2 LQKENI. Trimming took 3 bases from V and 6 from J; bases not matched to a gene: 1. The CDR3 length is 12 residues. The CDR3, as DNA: TGTGCCAGCTCACCGCAGGGGGCTGAAGCTTTCTTT. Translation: CASSPQGAEAFF.

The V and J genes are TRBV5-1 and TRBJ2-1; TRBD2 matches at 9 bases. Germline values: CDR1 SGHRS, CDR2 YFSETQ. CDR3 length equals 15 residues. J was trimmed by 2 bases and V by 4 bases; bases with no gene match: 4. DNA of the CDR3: TGCGCCAGCAGCATAGCGGGGGAGACCTACAATGAGCAGTTCTTC. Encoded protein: CASSIAGETYNEQFF. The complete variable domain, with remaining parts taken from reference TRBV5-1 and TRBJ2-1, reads KAGVTQTPRYLIKTRGQQVTLSCSPISGHRSVSWYQQTPGQGLQFLFEYFSETQRNKGNFPGRFSGRQFSNSRSEMNVSTLELGDSALYLCASSIAGETYNEQFFGPGTRLTVL.

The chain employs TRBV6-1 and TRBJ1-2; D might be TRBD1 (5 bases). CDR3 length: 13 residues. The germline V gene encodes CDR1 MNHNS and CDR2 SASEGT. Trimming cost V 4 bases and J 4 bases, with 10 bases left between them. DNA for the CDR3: TGTGCCAGCAGTGCACAGGTTCCCTATGGCTACACCTTC. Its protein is CASSAQVPYGYTF.

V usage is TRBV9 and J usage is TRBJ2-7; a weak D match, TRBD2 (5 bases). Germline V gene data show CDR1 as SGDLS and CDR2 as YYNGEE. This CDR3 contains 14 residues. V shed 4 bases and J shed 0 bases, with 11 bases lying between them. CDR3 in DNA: TGTGCCAGCAGCCTCGGGATCAGCTCCTACGAGCAGTACTTC. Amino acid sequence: CASSLGISSYEQYF.

CDR3 loop: CASSEHITEAFF. DNA for the CDR3: TGCGCCAGCAGTGAGCACATCACTGAAGCTTTCTTT. The V and J genes are TRBV10-2 and TRBJ1-1; D remains unclear. The ends were cut back, 2 bases at V and 4 bases at J, with 5 bases in the middle. Germline CDR1 reads WSHSY; CDR2 reads SAAADI. The length of the CDR3 is 12 residues.

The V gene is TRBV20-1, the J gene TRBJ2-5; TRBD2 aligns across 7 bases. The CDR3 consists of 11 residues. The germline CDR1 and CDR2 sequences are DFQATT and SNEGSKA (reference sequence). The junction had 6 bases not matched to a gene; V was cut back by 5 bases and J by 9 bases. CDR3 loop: CSAQTSLSQYF. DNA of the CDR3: TGCAGTGCTCAGACTAGCTTGTCCCAGTACTTC.

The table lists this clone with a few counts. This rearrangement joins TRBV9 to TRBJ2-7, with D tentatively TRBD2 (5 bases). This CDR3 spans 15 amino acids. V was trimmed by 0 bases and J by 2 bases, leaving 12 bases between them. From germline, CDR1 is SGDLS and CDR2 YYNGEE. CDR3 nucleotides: TGTGCCAGCAGCGTAGATCCGGGAACCCCCTACGAGCAGTACTTC. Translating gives CASSVDPGTPYEQYF.

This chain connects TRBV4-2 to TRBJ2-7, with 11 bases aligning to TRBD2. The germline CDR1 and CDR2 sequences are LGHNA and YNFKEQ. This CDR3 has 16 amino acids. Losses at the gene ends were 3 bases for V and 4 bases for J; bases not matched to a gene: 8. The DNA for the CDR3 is TGTGCCAGCAGCCAGGAGTTAGCGGGGGGGATATACGAGCAGTACTTC. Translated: CASSQELAGGIYEQYF.

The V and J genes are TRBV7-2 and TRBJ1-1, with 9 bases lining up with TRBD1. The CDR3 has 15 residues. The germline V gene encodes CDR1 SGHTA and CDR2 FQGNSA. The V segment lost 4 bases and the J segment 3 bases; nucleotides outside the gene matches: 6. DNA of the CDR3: TGTGCCAGCAGCTCGGAACAGGGGGCGCACACTGAAGCTTTCTTT. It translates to CASSSEQGAHTEAFF. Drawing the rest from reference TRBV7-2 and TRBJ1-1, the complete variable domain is GAGVSQSPSNKVTEKGKDVELRCDPISGHTALYWYRQSLGQGLEFLIYFQGNSAPDKSGLPSDRFSAERTGGSVSTLTIQRTQQEDSAVYLCASSSEQGAHTEAFFGQGTRLTVV.

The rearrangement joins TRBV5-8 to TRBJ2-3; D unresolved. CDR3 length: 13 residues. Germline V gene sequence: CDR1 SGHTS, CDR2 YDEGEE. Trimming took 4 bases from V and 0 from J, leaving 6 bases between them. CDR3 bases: TGTGCCAGCAGCCGAACAAGCACAGATACGCAGTATTTT. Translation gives CASSRTSTDTQYF.

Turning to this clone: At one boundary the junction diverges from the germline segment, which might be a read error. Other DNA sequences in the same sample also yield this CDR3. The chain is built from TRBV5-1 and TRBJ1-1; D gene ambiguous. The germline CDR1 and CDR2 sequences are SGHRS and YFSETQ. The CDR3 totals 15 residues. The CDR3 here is CASSLELGRNTEAFF. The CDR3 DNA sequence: TGCGCCAGTAGCTTGGAGCTGGGCCGTAACACTGAAGCTTTCTTT.

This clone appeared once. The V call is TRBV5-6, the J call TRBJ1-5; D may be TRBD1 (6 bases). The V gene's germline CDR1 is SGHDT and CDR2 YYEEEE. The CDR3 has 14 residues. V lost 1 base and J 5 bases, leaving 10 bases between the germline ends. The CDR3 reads CASSLYSGDQPQHF. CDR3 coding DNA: TGTGCCAGCAGCTTGTATTCAGGGGATCAGCCCCAGCATTTT.

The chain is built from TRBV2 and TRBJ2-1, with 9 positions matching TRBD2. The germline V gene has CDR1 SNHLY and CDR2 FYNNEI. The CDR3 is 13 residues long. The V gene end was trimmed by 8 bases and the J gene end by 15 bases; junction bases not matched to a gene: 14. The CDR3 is CASSQSASGVPFF. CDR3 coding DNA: TGTGCCAGCTCGCAGTCGGCTAGCGGGGTACCGTTCTTC.

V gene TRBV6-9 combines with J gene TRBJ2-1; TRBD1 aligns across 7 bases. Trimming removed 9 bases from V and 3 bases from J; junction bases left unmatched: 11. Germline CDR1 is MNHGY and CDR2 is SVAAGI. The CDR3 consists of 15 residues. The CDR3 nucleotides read TGTGCCAGTTTGTCCGACAGGGAAGACTACAATGAGCAGTTCTTC. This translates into CASLSDREDYNEQFF.

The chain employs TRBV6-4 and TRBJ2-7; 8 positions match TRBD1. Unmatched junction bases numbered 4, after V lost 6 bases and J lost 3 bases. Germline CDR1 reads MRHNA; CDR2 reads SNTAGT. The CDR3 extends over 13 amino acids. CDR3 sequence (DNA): TGTGCCAGCAGGCAGGGGGCTCTCTACGAGCAGTACTTC. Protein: CASRQGALYEQYF.

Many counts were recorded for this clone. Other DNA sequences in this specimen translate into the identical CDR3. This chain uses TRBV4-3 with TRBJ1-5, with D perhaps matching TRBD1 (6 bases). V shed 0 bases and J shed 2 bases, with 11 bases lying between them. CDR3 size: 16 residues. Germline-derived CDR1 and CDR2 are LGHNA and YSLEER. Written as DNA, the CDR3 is TGCGCCAGCAGCCAAGATCTCAGGGGTGGCAATCAGCCCCAGCATTTT. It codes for CASSQDLRGGNQPQHF.

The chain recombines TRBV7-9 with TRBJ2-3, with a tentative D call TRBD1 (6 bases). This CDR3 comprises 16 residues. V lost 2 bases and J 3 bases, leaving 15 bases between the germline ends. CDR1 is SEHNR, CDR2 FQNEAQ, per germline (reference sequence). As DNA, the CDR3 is TGTGCCAGCAGCTTAACTACCGGGACACCAACAGATACGCAGTATTTT. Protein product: CASSLTTGTPTDTQYF.

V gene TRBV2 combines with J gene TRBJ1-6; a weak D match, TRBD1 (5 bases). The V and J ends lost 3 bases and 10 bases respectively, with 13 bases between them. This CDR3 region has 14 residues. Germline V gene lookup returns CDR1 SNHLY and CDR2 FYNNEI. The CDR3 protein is CASSESRVDSPLHF. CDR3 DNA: TGTGCCAGCAGTGAGTCCAGGGTAGACTCACCCCTCCACTTT.